The 30 T cell receptor beta chains listed next were all sequenced from one sample in a study of T-cell memory formation after mild COVID-19. TCRdb ran MiXCR on the 5' RACE reads and lists one entry per CDR3 protein. The sample records over 400,000 distinct CDR3 sequences, around a quarter being singletons. The sample taken for sequencing was PBMCs or a T cell subset sorted from them (not recorded which). The receptor source for this set is an adult woman who had mild COVID-19 (a few samples of this study predate the infection). Cell type and time point are not known.

This clonotype has just one count. CDR3 nucleotides: TGTGCCAGTAACAAGCCAGCCTCTGGAAACACCATATATTTT. Its protein product is CASNKPASGNTIYF. The chain uses TRBV19 and TRBJ1-3; unclear D gene. Germline values: CDR1 LNHDA, CDR2 SQIVND (reference sequence). This CDR3 region has 14 residues. The germline V and J ends were trimmed by 7 bases and 0 bases, with 10 bases remaining between them.

This clonotype came up a few times. CDR3 bases: TGTGCCAGCAGCCTATACGCGGGGTCTAATGAAAAACTGTTTTTT. Translation: CASSLYAGSNEKLFF. The chain couples TRBV7-2 to TRBJ1-4; D gene uncertain. The germline gives CDR1 SGHTA, CDR2 FQGNSA. This CDR3 contains 15 residues. V was cut by 5 bases and J by 3 bases, with 13 bases left in between.

This chain uses TRBV12-3 or TRBV12-4 with TRBJ2-3, with 7 bases identical to TRBD1. The CDR3 totals 14 residues. J was trimmed by 4 bases and V by 10 bases; bases with no gene match: 11. CDR3 residues: CAIRGLAGADTQYF. CDR3 DNA: TGTGCCATTAGGGGGCTAGCTGGGGCAGATACGCAGTATTTT.

The chain combines TRBV3-1 with TRBJ2-7; D is unresolved. V lost 2 bases, J lost 0 bases, and 11 bases lay in between. Germline CDR1 reads LGHDT; CDR2 reads YNNKEL (reference sequence). The CDR3 covers 15 residues. In DNA form, the CDR3 reads TGTGCCAGCAGCCAATCAGGACGACCCTCCTACGAGCAGTACTTC. Its protein product is CASSQSGRPSYEQYF.

The V and J genes are TRBV9 and TRBJ2-5, with 7 nucleotides matching TRBD2. CDR1 is SGDLS, CDR2 YYNGEE, per germline. This CDR3 has 13 residues. With 0 bases clipped from V and 5 bases from J, the junction kept 1 base outside the gene matches. In DNA, the CDR3 is TGTGCCAGCAGCGTAGCAGCGGGGGAGACCCAGTACTTC. Translated: CASSVAAGETQYF.

This clonotype was seen ten or more times. The chain has TRBV5-1 and TRBJ2-2; TRBD1 matches 7 bases. Looked up from germline, CDR1 is SGHRS and CDR2 is YFSETQ. V gave up 2 bases and J gave up 0 bases; unmatched junction bases: 1. The CDR3 is 15 amino acids. CDR3 nucleotides: TGCGCCAGCAGCTTCCAGGGGGCGAACACCGGGGAGCTGTTTTTT. Protein: CASSFQGANTGELFF.

This clonotype was detected only a few times. J is TRBJ2-7 and V is TRBV20-1; D is possibly TRBD1 (5 bases). V dropped 2 bases and J dropped 3 bases, with 14 bases sitting between them. CDR1 and CDR2 from the germline V gene are DFQATT and SNEGSKA (reference sequence). The CDR3 is 14 residues long. The chain's CDR3 is CSARKPGYDYEQYF. The CDR3 region has the DNA TGCAGTGCTAGAAAGCCAGGGTACGACTACGAGCAGTACTTC.

V is TRBV5-5 and J is TRBJ1-1; D is perhaps TRBD1 (6 bases). Germline V gene lookup returns CDR1 SGHKS and CDR2 YYEKEE (reference sequence). The ends were cut back, 3 bases at V and 6 bases at J, with 24 bases in the middle. This CDR3 comprises 17 residues. CDR3 DNA sequence: TGTGCCAGCAGCTCCCTACAGGGTACGGTTCTGCTCCCTGAAGCTTTCTTT. Protein: CASSSLQGTVLLPEAFF.

The V and J genes are TRBV12-3 or TRBV12-4 and TRBJ2-3; D unclear. CDR3 length equals 15 residues. V lost 4 bases and J lost 4, with 15 bases in between. The CDR3 DNA reads as TGTGCCAGCAGTTCCGCAGCGAGCCGGGCAGATACGCAGTATTTT. It encodes CASSSAASRADTQYF.

The CDR3 region is CASTTTGQANTEAFF. CDR3 nucleotides: TGTGCCAGCACCACCACCGGGCAGGCGAACACTGAAGCTTTCTTT. J is TRBJ1-1 and V is TRBV6-6; D gene unclear. Germline-derived CDR1 and CDR2 are MNHNY and SVGAGI (reference sequence). The CDR3 has 15 residues. Between the trimmed V and J ends, which lost 7 bases and 1 base, there was a span of 16 bases.

A few counts support this clonotype. This chain connects TRBV4-1 to TRBJ2-1; 7 nucleotides line up with TRBD2. Germline V gives CDR1 MGHRA, CDR2 YSYEKL. J was trimmed by 12 bases and V by 0 bases; bases with no gene match: 14. This CDR3 region has 16 residues. The CDR3 region has the DNA TGCGCCAGCAGCCAAGACCTAGTTGCGGGAGCTATATCGCAGTTCTTC. This encodes CASSQDLVAGAISQFF.

The chain employs TRBV7-9 and TRBJ2-3; 8 bases line up with TRBD1. J lost 0 bases, V lost 1 base, and 3 bases had no gene match. The CDR3 has 16 residues. The germline V gene encodes CDR1 SEHNR and CDR2 FQNEAQ (reference sequence). DNA of the CDR3: TGTGCCAGCAGCTTAGTCCGGACAGGGAGCACAGATACGCAGTATTTT. Translated, it gives CASSLVRTGSTDTQYF.

The rearrangement uses TRBV7-9 and TRBJ1-5; 8 bases are a match to TRBD1. The CDR3 contains 17 residues. Germline CDR1 is SEHNR and CDR2 is FQNEAQ (reference sequence). J gave up 1 base and V 5 bases, and 10 bases lay outside the gene matches. CDR3 protein: CASSHTGGRRSNQPQHF. Written as DNA, the CDR3 is TGTGCCAGCAGCCACACAGGGGGGAGAAGAAGCAATCAGCCCCAGCATTTT.

This clonotype was found many times. V usage is TRBV7-3 and J usage is TRBJ1-1; D is uncertain. Trimming removed 0 bases at V and 0 bases at J, with 11 bases between. Germline V gives CDR1 SGHTA, CDR2 FQGTGA. The CDR3 spans 16 residues. CDR3 protein: CASSLTRVRVNTEAFF. The CDR3 coding sequence is TGTGCCAGCAGCTTAACACGCGTTAGGGTGAACACTGAAGCTTTCTTT.

The chain couples TRBV6-5 to TRBJ2-3; TRBD2 matches 9 bases. The CDR3 length is 18 residues. Unmatched junction bases numbered 11, after V lost 4 bases and J lost 0 bases. Germline lookup yields CDR1 MNHEY and CDR2 SVGAGI. CDR3: CASSSTSGGGPSTDTQYF. The CDR3 DNA reads as TGTGCCAGCAGTTCGACTAGCGGAGGGGGTCCTAGCACAGATACGCAGTATTTT.

The V and J genes are TRBV24-1 and TRBJ2-1; D not certain. CDR1 and CDR2 (germline): KGHDR, SFDVKD. V dropped 3 bases and J dropped 9 bases, with 17 bases sitting between them. The CDR3 is made up of 15 amino acids. CDR3 sequence reads: CATSDGDPGFGEQFF. For the CDR3, the DNA is TGTGCCACCAGTGATGGTGATCCAGGCTTCGGTGAGCAGTTCTTC.

J is TRBJ2-1 and V is TRBV7-9; 7 nucleotides align to TRBD1. Trimming took 6 bases from V and 10 from J; bases not matched to a gene: 3. The CDR3 is made up of 11 amino acids. The germline gives CDR1 SEHNR, CDR2 FQNEAQ (reference sequence). CDR3 sequence (DNA): TGTGCCAGCAGAACAGGGGACGAGCAGTTCTTC. It is translated as CASRTGDEQFF.

The chain combines TRBV6-2 or TRBV6-3 with TRBJ2-1; 15 bases are a match to TRBD2. V trimming: 2 bases; J trimming: 5 bases; junction bases outside the gene matches: 13. The CDR3 has 20 amino acids. CDR1 MNHEY and CDR2 SVGEGT come from the germline V gene. The CDR3 spells CASSYLQLRTSGRAHNEQFF. The CDR3, as DNA: TGTGCCAGCAGTTACCTCCAACTCCGGACTAGCGGGAGGGCCCACAATGAGCAGTTCTTC.

The chain carries TRBV21-1 and TRBJ2-1; whether TRBD2, the table's D call, matches the DNA was not checked. TRBV21-1 is described as a pseudogene. This CDR3 spans 15 amino acids. The CDR3 sequence: CASLWGTSVYNEQFF. The CDR3 coding sequence is TGTGCCAGCCTATGGGGGACTAGCGTCTACAATGAGCAGTTCTTC.

The J gene is TRBJ2-7, the V gene TRBV20-1; D possibly corresponds to TRBD2 (6 bases). CDR3 length: 15 residues. The V gene's germline CDR1 is DFQATT and CDR2 SNEGSKA (reference sequence). V lost 1 base and J lost 3, with 16 bases in between. This CDR3 is CSARGEVEGLYEQYF. CDR3 DNA: TGCAGTGCTAGAGGTGAGGTGGAGGGGCTCTACGAGCAGTACTTC.

This rearrangement joins TRBV27 to TRBJ2-1; D is perhaps TRBD1 (5 bases). The V end was cut by 5 bases, the J end by 0 bases, with 17 bases between. The CDR3 has 17 amino acids. Germline V CDR1 and CDR2: MNHEY, SMNVEV (reference sequence). The DNA of the CDR3 is TGTGCCAGCAGTCTTCTAGACCCAGACAGCTCCTACAATGAGCAGTTCTTC. It encodes CASSLLDPDSSYNEQFF.

The CDR3 spells CASSVEPQLGNEQFF. The CDR3 DNA reads as TGTGCCAGCAGCGTAGAACCCCAACTCGGGAATGAGCAGTTCTTC. The gene calls are TRBV9 and TRBJ2-1; D gene unclear. The V end was cut by 0 bases, the J end by 7 bases, with 14 bases between. Germline lookup yields CDR1 SGDLS and CDR2 YYNGEE. This CDR3 region has 15 residues.

This clonotype was picked up a small number of times. CDR3 sequence (DNA): TGTGCCAGTAGTATGTCAGGGACTAGCGGGAGGTCGACCTACGAGCAGTACTTC. Amino acid sequence: CASSMSGTSGRSTYEQYF. The chain is built from TRBV19 and TRBJ2-7; 15 nucleotides align to TRBD2. The junction had 8 bases not matched to a gene; V was cut back by 3 bases and J by 2 bases. Germline V gives CDR1 LNHDA, CDR2 SQIVND (reference sequence). The length of the CDR3 is 18 residues.

The CDR3 loop is CASTYGTSGEQFF. CDR3 sequence (DNA): TGCGCCAGCACCTACGGGACTAGCGGTGAGCAGTTCTTC. The chain couples TRBV5-1 to TRBJ2-1; TRBD2 aligns across 11 bases. Per germline, CDR1 SGHRS and CDR2 YFSETQ. There are 13 residues in the CDR3. The V segment lost 6 bases and the J segment 9 bases; nucleotides outside the gene matches: 5.

This clonotype was detected many times. The rearrangement links TRBV30 to TRBJ2-7; possibly TRBD2 for D (5 bases). This CDR3 has 13 amino acids. The ends were cut back, 0 bases at V and 1 base at J, with 7 bases in the middle. The germline V gene encodes CDR1 GTSNPN and CDR2 SVGIG (reference sequence). CDR3: CAWSVGRSYEQYF. DNA of the CDR3: TGTGCCTGGAGTGTGGGGAGATCCTACGAGCAGTACTTC.

The V gene is TRBV20-1, the J gene TRBJ1-2, with unresolved D. The CDR3 sequence is 11 residues long. Germline V gene data show CDR1 as DFQATT and CDR2 as SNEGSKA (reference sequence). Between the trimmed V and J ends, which lost 3 bases and 8 bases, there was a span of 10 bases. This CDR3 reads CSASLGSGYTF. CDR3 nucleotide sequence: TGCAGTGCTAGCCTGGGGAGCGGCTACACCTTC.

A few counts support this clonotype. V is TRBV24-1 and J is TRBJ1-2; 8 bases agree with TRBD1. CDR3 length: 14 amino acids. Germline CDR1 is KGHDR and CDR2 is SFDVKD. J lost 6 bases, V lost 3 bases, and 5 bases had no gene match. DNA of the CDR3: TGTGCCACCAGTGATCCCGGGACAGGCCATGGCTACACCTTC. Translating it yields CATSDPGTGHGYTF.

This clonotype was detected ten times or more. The V and J genes are TRBV6-2 or TRBV6-3 and TRBJ2-7, with 9 bases identical to TRBD2. Losses at the gene ends were 6 bases for V and 1 base for J; bases not matched to a gene: 4. CDR3 size: 14 residues. CDR1 MNHEY and CDR2 SVGEGT come from the germline V gene. The CDR3: CASSRLAVSYEQYF. The DNA for the CDR3 is TGTGCCAGCAGCCGACTAGCGGTGTCCTACGAGCAGTACTTC.

The chain is built from TRBV4-1 and TRBJ2-4, with no clear D. Looked up from germline, CDR1 is MGHRA and CDR2 is YSYEKL. This CDR3 contains 16 residues. Trimming left V 0 bases short and J 0 bases short, with 9 bases between. The CDR3 sequence is CASSQEGGVAKNIQYF. CDR3 in DNA: TGCGCCAGCAGCCAAGAGGGCGGAGTAGCCAAAAACATTCAGTACTTC.

The table lists this clonotype with a count of one. V and J are TRBV2 and TRBJ1-5; D is uncertain. Germline V CDR1 and CDR2: SNHLY, FYNNEI. This CDR3 has 12 amino acids. Trimming left V 2 bases short and J 7 bases short, with 6 bases between. The CDR3 loop reads CASSEQQQPQHF. Written as DNA, the CDR3 is TGTGCCAGCAGTGAACAGCAACAGCCCCAGCATTTT.